These 8 T cell receptor beta chains were all obtained from the same sample, sequenced in a study of cytomegalovirus exposure and HLA in healthy donors. The PCR employed 60 Vbeta primers together with 13 Jbeta primers. Some clones are missing from TCRdb's copy, which holds only in-frame ones; the method was immunoSEQ multiplex PCR. The sample lists hundreds of thousands of clones, about 80% occurring once. Sequenced material: PBMCs. Receptors were obtained from a man aged 18 to 35 in good health and CMV-seronegative.

The chain employs TRBV19 and TRBJ2-1; D is possibly TRBD2 (5 bases). The V end was cut by 2 bases, the J end by 0 bases, with 11 bases between. The CDR3 has 16 amino acids. Germline CDR1 reads LNHDA; CDR2 reads SQIVND (reference sequence). Written as DNA, the CDR3 is TGTGCCAGTAGTATAACCGCCGGGAACTCCTACAATGAGCAGTTCTTC. Residues: CASSITAGNSYNEQFF.

Only one count was recorded for this clone. The V and J genes are TRBV29-1 and TRBJ2-7, with 9 bases aligning to TRBD1. Trimming at V came to 7 bases and at J to 4 bases, leaving 5 bases not matched to a gene. The CDR3 loop spans 12 amino acids. Germline V lookup: CDR1 SQVTM, CDR2 ANQGSEA. The CDR3 sequence is CSATGTGYEQYF. The CDR3 DNA is TGCAGCGCGACCGGGACAGGGTACGAGCAGTACTTC.

V is TRBV27 and J is TRBJ2-7; 7 bases map to TRBD2. The CDR3 runs 16 residues. Trimming cost V 3 bases and J 4 bases; bases outside gene matches: 12. Germline CDR1 and CDR2: MNHEY and SMNVEV (reference sequence). The DNA of the CDR3 is TGTGCCAGCAGTTTCTTCATGGGGGGAGGGAGGTACGAGCAGTACTTC. This sequence encodes CASSFFMGGGRYEQYF.

The genes are TRBV28 and TRBJ1-1; 8 nucleotides match TRBD1. V lost 5 bases, J lost 12 bases, and 11 bases stayed unmatched. The CDR3 covers 13 residues. Germline lookup yields CDR1 MDHEN and CDR2 SYDVKM. The CDR3 DNA is TGTGCCAGCAGTACGGCCGGGACAGGAGATACTTTCTTT. This sequence encodes CASSTAGTGDTFF.

The rearrangement uses TRBV6-5 and TRBJ2-3, with 9 bases that match TRBD1. Unmatched junction bases numbered 4, after V lost 7 bases and J lost 2 bases. The germline CDR1 and CDR2 sequences are MNHEY and SVGAGI. The CDR3 is 14 amino acids. The CDR3 loop reads CASIRDRATDTQYF. The CDR3 DNA reads as TGTGCCAGCATCCGGGACAGGGCCACAGATACGCAGTATTTT.

V and J are TRBV6-5 and TRBJ1-4; TRBD1 agrees at 7 bases. There are 15 residues in the CDR3. The V and J ends lost 0 bases and 7 bases, in that order; junction bases with no gene match: 5. CDR1 is MNHEY, CDR2 SVGAGI, per germline. The CDR3 DNA is TGTGCCAGCAGTTACTCCCCAGGGGGGTTTGAAAAACTGTTTTTT. It translates to CASSYSPGGFEKLFF.

The rearrangement links TRBV6-1 to TRBJ2-7; D call uncertain. The CDR3 spans 12 residues. V lost 2 bases to trimming and J lost 1 base, with 3 bases between them. The V gene's germline CDR1 is MNHNS and CDR2 SASEGT. The CDR3 is CASSEPSYEQYF. As DNA, the CDR3 is TGTGCCAGCAGTGAACCATCCTACGAGCAGTACTTC.

The chain joins TRBV9 to TRBJ1-2; weak D call: TRBD1 (6 bases). Between the trimmed V and J ends, which lost 0 bases and 8 bases, there was a span of 14 bases. Germline V gene sequence: CDR1 SGDLS, CDR2 YYNGEE. CDR3 length equals 14 residues. The CDR3 region is CASSVGRGAGGYTF. The DNA for the CDR3 is TGTGCCAGCAGCGTAGGGCGGGGGGCTGGCGGCTACACCTTC.